These 17 T cell receptor beta chains came from one sample sequenced in a study of T cell responses to AZD1222 COVID-19 vaccine (dated by TCRdb to the early 2020s). Receptor amplification or capture employed the immunoSEQ multiplex PCR assay. In its TCRdb copy, this immuneACCESS table keeps in-frame sequences only and misses some clones. Where compared with another copy, unresolved V genes explain less than half of these, and the others have no known cause. Here the sample has over 130,000 clones; about 93% occur a single time. 4% to 5.5% of the sample belongs to the ten largest clones. The sample's time point label, decoded: baseline before first vaccination. The sample consisted of peripheral blood, taken on day 0 of AZD1222 vaccination. The receptors here all came from an adult in good health.

The chain links TRBV12-3 or TRBV12-4 to TRBJ1-4; D may be TRBD1 (5 bases). The CDR3 covers 12 residues. V was clipped by 2 bases and J by 14 bases, with 12 bases between them. CDR3 sequence: CASSLNPPGLFF. The CDR3 DNA follows: TGTGCCAGCAGTTTAAATCCCCCAGGGCTGTTTTTT.

The chain couples TRBV9 to TRBJ2-3, with unresolved D. The CDR3 length is 10 residues. V was trimmed by 7 bases and J by 5 bases, leaving 5 bases between them. Germline V gene lookup returns CDR1 SGDLS and CDR2 YYNGEE. Here the CDR3 reads CASGLDTQYF. The CDR3 nucleotides read TGTGCCAGCGGATTAGATACGCAGTATTTT.

This sequence joins TRBV7-6 and TRBJ2-5, with TRBD2 matching over 8 bases. With 6 bases clipped from V and 2 bases from J, the junction kept 8 bases outside the gene matches. Germline assignment: CDR1 SGHVS and CDR2 FNYEAQ. This CDR3 comprises 15 residues. The CDR3 reads CASRGPASGQETQYF. The CDR3 DNA sequence: TGTGCCAGCAGAGGTCCCGCTAGCGGGCAAGAGACCCAGTACTTC.

This chain connects TRBV11-3 to TRBJ2-3, with TRBD2 matching over 9 bases. Germline V gives CDR1 SGHNT, CDR2 YENEEA. CDR3 length: 16 amino acids. V shed 0 bases and J 2 bases; nucleotides not matched to a gene: 3. The CDR3 DNA reads TGTGCCAGCAGCTTAGAGGGCGGGGGGGCCACAGATACGCAGTATTTT. It yields the protein CASSLEGGGATDTQYF. Combining the CDR3 with reference TRBV11-3 and TRBJ2-3 gives the whole variable domain EAGVVQSPRYKIIEKKQPVAFWCNPISGHNTLYWYLQNLGQGPELLIRYENEEAVDDSQLPKDRFSAERLKGVDSTLKIQPAELGDSAVYLCASSLEGGGATDTQYFGPGTRLTVL.

This chain links TRBV6-5 with TRBJ2-1, with TRBD1 matching over 8 bases. CDR1 and CDR2 (germline): MNHEY, SVGAGI. This CDR3 comprises 14 residues. The V and J ends lost 7 bases and 3 bases, in that order; junction bases with no gene match: 5. CDR3 nucleotide sequence: TGTGCCAGCATGATCGACAGGGGCTACAATGAGCAGTTCTTC. This translates into CASMIDRGYNEQFF.

The chain combines TRBV2 with TRBJ1-3, with unresolved D. Trimming removed 2 bases from V and 0 bases from J, with 14 bases in between. CDR1 is SNHLY and CDR2 is FYNNEI in the germline V gene. The CDR3 is 17 amino acids. CDR3 loop: CASSESGTALSGNTIYF. CDR3 sequence (DNA): TGTGCCAGCAGTGAAAGTGGCACCGCTCTCTCTGGAAACACCATATATTTT.

The chain employs TRBV7-2 and TRBJ2-5; a weak D match, TRBD2 (7 bases). The germline CDR1 and CDR2 sequences are SGHTA and FQGNSA. The CDR3 extends over 16 amino acids. V was cut by 2 bases and J by 10 bases, with 23 bases left in between. CDR3 DNA: TGTGCCAGCAGCTTATCAGCCGGGGGGCGAGGAGGATACCAGTACTTC. Protein product: CASSLSAGGRGGYQYF.

The V and J genes are TRBV5-6 and TRBJ1-4; no definite D call. Looked up from germline, CDR1 is SGHDT and CDR2 is YYEEEE. V was cut by 2 bases and J by 0 bases, with 8 bases left in between. The CDR3 is 15 amino acids. Here the CDR3 reads CASSFSAATNEKLFF. The CDR3 bases are TGTGCCAGCAGCTTTTCGGCTGCAACTAATGAAAAACTGTTTTTT.

The CDR3 nucleotides are TGTGCCAGCAGTTCAGGTGGTCAGCCCCAGCATTTT. This sequence encodes CASSSGGQPQHF. The chain links TRBV27 to TRBJ1-5; D unclear. There are 12 residues in the CDR3. V was trimmed by 4 bases and J by 6 bases, leaving 7 bases between them. The germline V gene has CDR1 MNHEY and CDR2 SMNVEV (reference sequence).

The chain joins TRBV5-1 to TRBJ2-2, with 8 bases fitting TRBD1. Germline loops: CDR1 SGHRS, CDR2 YFSETQ. The CDR3 is 15 residues long. The V and J ends lost 0 bases and 7 bases, in that order; junction bases with no gene match: 5. CDR3 amino acids: CASSLAGQGGGELFF. CDR3 bases: TGCGCCAGCAGCTTGGCCGGACAGGGCGGCGGGGAGCTGTTTTTT.

The chain carries TRBV13 and TRBJ2-7; 11 bases are a match to TRBD1. V gave up 4 bases and J gave up 2 bases; unmatched junction bases: 1. The CDR3 totals 14 residues. Germline CDR1 is PRHDT and CDR2 is FYEKMQ (reference sequence). The CDR3 DNA reads TGTGCCAGCAGCTGGGGACAGGGGGCCTACGAGCAGTACTTC. Translated: CASSWGQGAYEQYF.

The chain recombines TRBV4-1 with TRBJ1-6; D is perhaps TRBD1 (5 bases). Looked up from germline, CDR1 is MGHRA and CDR2 is YSYEKL. CDR3 length: 15 amino acids. The germline V and J ends were trimmed by 0 bases and 9 bases, with 12 bases remaining between them. The CDR3 sequence is CASSQEGRDSSPLHF. Here the CDR3 DNA reads TGCGCCAGCAGCCAAGAAGGCAGGGATAGTTCACCCCTCCACTTT.

The chain joins TRBV19 to TRBJ2-3, with 9 bases aligning to TRBD2. The trim removed 1 base at V and 2 bases at J, leaving 7 bases unmatched. Germline CDR1 reads LNHDA; CDR2 reads SQIVND (reference sequence). This CDR3 is 17 amino acids long. The CDR3 sequence is CASSIGQAGGNTDTQYF. Here the CDR3 DNA reads TGTGCCAGTAGTATAGGTCAAGCGGGGGGAAACACAGATACGCAGTATTTT.

V gene TRBV10-2 combines with J gene TRBJ1-5; D not certain. Germline values: CDR1 WSHSY, CDR2 SAAADI. There are 12 residues in the CDR3. The ends were cut back, 6 bases at V and 3 bases at J, with 6 bases in the middle. The CDR3 here is CASRMDNQPQHF. CDR3 coding DNA: TGCGCCAGCAGAATGGACAATCAGCCCCAGCATTTT.

The genes are TRBV7-7 and TRBJ2-3; D might be TRBD2 (5 bases). Looked up from germline, CDR1 is SSHAT and CDR2 is FNYEAQ (reference sequence). The CDR3 is 13 residues long. V gave up 4 bases and J gave up 6 bases, with 11 bases separating them. The CDR3 protein is CASSSTSLDTQYF. In DNA, the CDR3 is TGTGCCAGCAGCTCTACTAGTTTGGATACGCAGTATTTT.

This clone was found once. The rearrangement links TRBV6-5 to TRBJ1-5; D gene unclear. The CDR3 spans 14 residues. The germline gives CDR1 MNHEY, CDR2 SVGAGI. Between the trimmed V and J ends, which lost 8 bases and 6 bases, there was a span of 17 bases. The CDR3 sequence: CASAAGIPLQPQHF. DNA of the CDR3: TGTGCCAGCGCGGCGGGGATCCCTCTTCAGCCCCAGCATTTT.

The V call is TRBV14, the J call TRBJ1-1; 10 positions match TRBD1. This CDR3 comprises 17 residues. Germline CDR1 is SGHDN and CDR2 is FVKESK. V lost 3 bases, J lost 0 bases, and 7 bases stayed unmatched. The CDR3 DNA is TGTGCCAGCAGCCAGTCTAGGGGACAGGGGTTGAACACTGAAGCTTTCTTT. Its protein is CASSQSRGQGLNTEAFF.